This TCR beta chain was sequenced during a study of PD-L1 blockade in urothelial cancer (dated by TCRdb to 2015 to 2018). In terms of the full investigation: All patients started therapy around 2014 and received atezolizumab 1,200 mg intravenously every 3 weeks. Blood samples were analyzed 3 weeks after the start of treatment (second dose) and 6 weeks after the start of treatment. Patients had an ECOG performance status of 0 or 1 and had received between 0 and 3 prior chemotherapy regimens. In the same patients who had TCR sequencing, pretreatment tumors also underwent whole exome sequencing and RNA sequencing. Durable clinical benefit was defined as a progression-free survival longer than 6 months, and TCR features were additionally tested against progression-free survival and overall survival. Pretreatment tumor samples, along with matched peripheral blood collected serially before and after atezolizumab treatment, underwent TCR sequencing. Blood samples gave a median of about 140,000 T cells and 80,000 or so unique TCRs, with a median clonality of 0.080. Ten or so patients reached durable clinical benefit, while some 20 patients did not. An exploratory multi-omic analysis was conducted of the somatic, immune and clinical correlates of response to PD-L1 blockade with atezolizumab in urothelial cancer. Twenty-five of 29 patients were males with bladder-origin urothelial cancer, and about 65% of the roughly 30 reported a prior smoking history. Approximately 29 patients had pretreatment blood TCR-seq, some 24 had at least one posttreatment blood collection, and some 24 had tumor TCR-seq.

Summary of the overall study and its limitations: Because the sample size was small (n ≈ 27) and many of the analyses were exploratory, the results are meant to be hypothesis-generating. Improved progression-free and overall survival was found to be associated with pretreatment peripheral blood TCR clonality below the median. Patients with durable benefit showed greater expansion of tumor-associated TCR clones in peripheral blood 3 weeks after starting treatment (n of about 20, p = 0.022).

This specimen's time point label, interpreted: peripheral blood 6 weeks after treatment start. A cohort of approximately 31 patients with locally advanced or metastatic urothelial carcinoma, treated at Memorial Sloan Kettering on a trial protocol, was included. Peripheral blood mononuclear cells were collected pretreatment and during treatment, with between 1 and 8 total time points per patient. The Qiagen DNeasy Blood extraction kit was used to purify genomic DNA from total PBMCs and tumor samples. PBMCs were collected pretreatment and during treatment and were isolated and stored as previously described. Worth noting for this clone: Its antigen target is currently unknown. There are no base qualities to consult, and no much larger clone falls within one base.

To estimate absolute template abundance from read counts, synthetic TCR analog templates were spiked into each PCR. The immunoSEQ assay used bias-controlled V and J gene primers to amplify TCRbeta CDR3 regions from genomic DNA. Sequencing of rearranged TCRbeta segments was performed at approximately 20X coverage. The paper's processing steps were these. Clustering was used to correct sequencing errors, and CDR3s were annotated against IMGT so that V, D and J genes could be assigned. Downstream analyses used only productive TCRbeta rearrangements and left out out-of-frame or stop-codon sequences. Clonality was calculated as one minus the Shannon entropy normalized by the log of the number of unique productive sequences. Clones differing between time points or between blood and tumor were identified by Fisher's exact test with Benjamini-Hochberg correction at adjusted p below 0.01. The clones in this table, taken by TCRdb from immuneACCESS, are in-frame only. Not every clone is retained; where verified, under half of the shortfall comes from an unresolved V gene, and the cause of the rest is unknown. D and trimming were read from the DNA, whereas the V and J calls and clone size are those reported in that table. This sample gives tens of thousands of clones in total; 80% to 90% of them show up just once. The ten largest account for 2% to 3% of the sample.

The cysteine opens and the phenylalanine closes a CDR3 of 15 amino acids. The CDR3 DNA has 45 bases and is translated from base 1. Relative to germline, V is 4 bases shorter and J is 9 bases shorter, with 19 bases between their ends. Per the germline V gene (reference sequence), LNHDA is the CDR1 and SQIVND is the CDR2. Sequencing used PBMCs, obtained around atezolizumab (anti-PD-L1) treatment. The chain was built from TRBV19 and TRBJ2-1; a tentative D match to TRBD1 spans 6 bases. The TCR originated in a man in his sixties or seventies with urothelial cancer. The CDR3 amino acid sequence is: CASSSRGLGGGEQFF. Read as DNA, the sequence is TGTGCCAGTAGTAGCCGGGGCCTTGGGGGCGGTGAGCAGTTCTTC. Reference TRBV19 and TRBJ2-1 genes cover what lies past the CDR3, so the full variable domain is DGGITQSPKYLFRKEGQNVTLSCEQNLNHDAMYWYRQDPGQGLRLIYYSQIVNDFQKGDIAEGYSVSREKKESFPLTVTSAQKNPTAFYLCASSSRGLGGGEQFFGPGTRLTVL.